This T cell receptor beta chain comes out of a study of cytomegalovirus exposure and HLA in healthy donors. The PCR used 60 Vbeta and 13 Jbeta primers. Data came from immunoSEQ multiplex PCR; TCRdb stores just in-frame clones and leaves some out. The sample lists some 250,000 clones, around 76% occurring once. Germline V gene lookup returns CDR1 WNHNN and CDR2 SYGVQD (reference sequence). CDR3 length: 14 amino acids. Trimming shortened V by 5 bases and J by 0 bases, and 10 bases separated the two germline ends. This clone was observed a few times. The chain employs TRBV10-1 and TRBJ1-1; D gene ambiguous. The origin of this receptor is a woman between 40 and 55 years old in good health and CMV-seropositive. The sequenced sample was PBMCs. The CDR3 coding sequence is TGCGCCAGCAGTAGAGTTGGGCTGAACACTGAAGCTTTCTTT. Translating it yields CASSRVGLNTEAFF.